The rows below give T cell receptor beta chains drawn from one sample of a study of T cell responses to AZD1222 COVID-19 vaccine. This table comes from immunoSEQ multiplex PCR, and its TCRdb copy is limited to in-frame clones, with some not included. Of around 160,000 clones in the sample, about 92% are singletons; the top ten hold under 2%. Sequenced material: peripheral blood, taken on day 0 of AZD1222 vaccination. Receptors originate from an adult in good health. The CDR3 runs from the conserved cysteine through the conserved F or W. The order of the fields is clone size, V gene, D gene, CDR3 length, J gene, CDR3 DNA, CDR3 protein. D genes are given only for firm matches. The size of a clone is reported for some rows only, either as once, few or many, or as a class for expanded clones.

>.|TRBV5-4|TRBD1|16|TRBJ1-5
TGTGCCAGCAGCTACAGGGGGGCGGGGGGCAATCAGCCCCAGCATTTT
CASSYRGAGGNQPQHF
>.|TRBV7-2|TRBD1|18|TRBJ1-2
TGTGCCAGCAGCTTAGGGCCGGGTACAGGGGCGATTGGCTATGGCTACACCTTC
CASSLGPGTGAIGYGYTF
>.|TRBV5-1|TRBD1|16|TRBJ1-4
TGCGCCAGCAGCTGGCAGACAGGGCCAACTAATGAAAAACTGTTTTTT
CASSWQTGPTNEKLFF
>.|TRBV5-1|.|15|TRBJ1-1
TGCGCCAGCAGCTTGGCCGACAGGATGAACACTGAAGCTTTCTTT
CASSLADRMNTEAFF
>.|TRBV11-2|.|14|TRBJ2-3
TGTGCCAGCAGCCCGCCCCCCTCTAGTAGGGCGCAGTATTTT
CASSPPPSSRAQYF
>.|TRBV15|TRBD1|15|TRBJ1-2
TGTGCCACCAGCAAAGGACAGGGGACCTCCTATGGCTACACCTTC
CATSKGQGTSYGYTF
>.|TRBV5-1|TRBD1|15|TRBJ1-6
TGCGCCAGCAGCTTGGAAGCAGGGGGCAAGTCACCCCTCCACTTT
CASSLEAGGKSPLHF
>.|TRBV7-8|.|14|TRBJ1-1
TGTGCCAGCAGCTTCGCGGGGCAGGGCACTGAAGCTTTCTTT
CASSFAGQGTEAFF
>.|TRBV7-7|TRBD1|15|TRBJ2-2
TGTGCTAGCAGCTCCGGGACAGGGAAGGCCGGGGAGCTGTTTTTT
CASSSGTGKAGELFF
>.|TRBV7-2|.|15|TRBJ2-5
TGTGCCAGCAGCTCAGGACCTCAACCACAAGAGACCCAGTACTTC
CASSSGPQPQETQYF
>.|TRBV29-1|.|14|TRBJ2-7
TGCAGCGTTCGGGCGGGCGTGAGCTCCTACGAGCAGTACTTC
CSVRAGVSSYEQYF
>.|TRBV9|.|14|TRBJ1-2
TGTGCCAGCAGCCGACAGCTCCTGTCCTATGGCTACACCTTC
CASSRQLLSYGYTF
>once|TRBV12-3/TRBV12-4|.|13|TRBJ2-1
TGTGCCAGCAGTTTTAACGGGGTCAATGAGCAGTTCTTC
CASSFNGVNEQFF
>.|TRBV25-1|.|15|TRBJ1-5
TGTGCCAGCAGTGAAGGGCAGCATAGCAATCAGCCCCAGCATTTT
CASSEGQHSNQPQHF
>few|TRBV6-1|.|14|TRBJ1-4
TGTGCCAGCAGTGAATCCGCCGAGAATGAAAAACTGTTTTTT
CASSESAENEKLFF
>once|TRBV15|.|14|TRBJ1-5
TGTGCCACCAGCATTGCAGGGGGCAATCAGCCCCAGCATTTT
CATSIAGGNQPQHF
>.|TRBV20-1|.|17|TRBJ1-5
TGCAGTGCTACTGACCTGGATGTTCTCAATAGCAATCAGCCCCAGCATTTT
CSATDLDVLNSNQPQHF
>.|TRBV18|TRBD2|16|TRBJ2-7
TGTGCCAGCTCACCACCGGGCAGCGGGAGGTCCTACGAGCAGTACTTC
CASSPPGSGRSYEQYF
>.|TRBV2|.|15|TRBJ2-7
TGTGCCAGCAGTGAAGGGCGGTTAAGCTCCTACGAGCAGTACTTC
CASSEGRLSSYEQYF
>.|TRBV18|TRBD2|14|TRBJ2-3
TGTGCCAGCTCCGCCGGGACTAGGGCAGATACGCAGTATTTT
CASSAGTRADTQYF
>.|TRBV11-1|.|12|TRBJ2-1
TGTGCCAGCAGCCCCAGGGGAGATGAGCAGTTCTTC
CASSPRGDEQFF
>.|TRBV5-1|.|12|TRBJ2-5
TGCGCCAGCAGCTGGGGGGAGGAGACCCAGTACTTC
CASSWGEETQYF
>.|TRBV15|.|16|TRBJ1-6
TGTGCCACCAGCAGAGATCTCCCCGGGGGAAATTCACCCCTCCACTTT
CATSRDLPGGNSPLHF
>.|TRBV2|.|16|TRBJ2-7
TGTGCCAGCAGTGAATCTGGGCTAGCAAACCACTACGAGCAGTACTTC
CASSESGLANHYEQYF
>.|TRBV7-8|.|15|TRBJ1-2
TGTGCCAGCAGCTTGACACAGGCCCCCACCTATGGCTACACCTTC
CASSLTQAPTYGYTF
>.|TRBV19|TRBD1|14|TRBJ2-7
TGTGCCAGTAGTATAGGGACAGGCCGCTACGAGCAGTACTTC
CASSIGTGRYEQYF
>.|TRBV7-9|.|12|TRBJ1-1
TGTGCCAGCAGCTCAGGACTGAATGAAGCTTTCTTT
CASSSGLNEAFF
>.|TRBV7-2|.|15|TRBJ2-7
TGTGCCAGCAGCCAACAGGGAGGTGGGATCTACGAGCAGTACTTC
CASSQQGGGIYEQYF
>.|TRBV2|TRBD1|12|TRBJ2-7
TGTGCCAGCAGAGGGGGCAGGGTCGAGCAGTACTTC
CASRGGRVEQYF
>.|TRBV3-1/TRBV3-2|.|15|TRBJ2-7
TGTGCCAGCAGCCAAGAGAGGCGGGGTCCCTACGAGCAGTACTTC
CASSQERRGPYEQYF
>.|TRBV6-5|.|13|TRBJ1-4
TGTGCCAGCAGTTACGGGACCAACGAAAAACTGTTTTTT
CASSYGTNEKLFF
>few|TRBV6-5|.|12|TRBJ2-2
TGTGCCAGCAAGGGGAATACCGGGGAGCTGTTTTTT
CASKGNTGELFF
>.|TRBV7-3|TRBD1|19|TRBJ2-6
TGTGCCAGCAGCCCCACCCGCAGGGGGCTTTTGACTGGGGCCAACGTCCTGACTTTC
CASSPTRRGLLTGANVLTF
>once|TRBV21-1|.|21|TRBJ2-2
TGTGCCAGCAGCAAAGGTCACGCTCGAGGATTGGGGGAGTCGAACACCGGGGAGCTGTTTTTT
CASSKGHARGLGESNTGELFF